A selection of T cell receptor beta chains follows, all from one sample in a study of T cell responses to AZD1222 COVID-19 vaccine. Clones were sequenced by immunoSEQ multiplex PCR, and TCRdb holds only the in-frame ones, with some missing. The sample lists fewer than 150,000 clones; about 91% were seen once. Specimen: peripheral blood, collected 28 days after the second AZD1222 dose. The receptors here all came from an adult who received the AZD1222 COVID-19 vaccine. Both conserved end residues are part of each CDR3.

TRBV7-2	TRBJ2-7	CASSSSGTPDEQYF
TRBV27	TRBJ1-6	CASSLGGANSPLHF
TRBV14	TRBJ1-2	CASSQARGGYGYTF
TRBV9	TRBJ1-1	CASSVVETMNTEAFF
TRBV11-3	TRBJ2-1	CASSRDGGYNEQFF
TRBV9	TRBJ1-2	CASSPGQGLYGYTF
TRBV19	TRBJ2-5	CASSMMAGINQETQYF
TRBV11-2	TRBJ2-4	CASSPNAAPNIQYF
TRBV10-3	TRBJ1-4	CAISDTPKGEKLFF
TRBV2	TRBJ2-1	CASIRGTLYNEQFF
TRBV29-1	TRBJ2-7	CSVWTDTYEQYF
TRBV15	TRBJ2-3	CATSGQGLAGSSTDTQYF
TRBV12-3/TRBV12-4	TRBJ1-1	CASSLGDREAFF
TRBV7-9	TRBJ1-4	CASSLRQGDEKLFF
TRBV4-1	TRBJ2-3	CASSQDYPGGPEIDTQYF
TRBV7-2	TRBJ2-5	CASRSGPDQETQYF
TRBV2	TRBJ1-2	CASSYAGYTF
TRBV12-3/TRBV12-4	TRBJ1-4	CASSWAGGEKLFF
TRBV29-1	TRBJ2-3	CSAEAGLRTDTQYF
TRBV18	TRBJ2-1	CASSPLGLAGNEQFF
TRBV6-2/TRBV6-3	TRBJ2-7	CASSYLGGSYEQYF
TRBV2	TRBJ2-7	CASRVREPYEQYF
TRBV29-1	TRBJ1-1	CSAGGQGLTEAFF
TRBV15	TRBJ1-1	CATSRGGARRNTEAFF
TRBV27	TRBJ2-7	CASSIWTGSYEQYF
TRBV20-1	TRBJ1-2	CSARERGGYTF